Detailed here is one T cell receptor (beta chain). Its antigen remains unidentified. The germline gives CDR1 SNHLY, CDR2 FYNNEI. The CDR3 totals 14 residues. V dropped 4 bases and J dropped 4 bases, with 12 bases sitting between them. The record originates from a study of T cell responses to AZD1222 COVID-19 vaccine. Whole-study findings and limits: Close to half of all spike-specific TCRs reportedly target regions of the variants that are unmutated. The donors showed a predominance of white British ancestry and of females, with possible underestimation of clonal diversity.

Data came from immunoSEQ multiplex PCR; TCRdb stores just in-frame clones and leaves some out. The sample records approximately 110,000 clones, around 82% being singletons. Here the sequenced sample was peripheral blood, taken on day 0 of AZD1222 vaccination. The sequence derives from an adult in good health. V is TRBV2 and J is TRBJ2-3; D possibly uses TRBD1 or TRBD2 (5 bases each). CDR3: CASSVGEGSDTQYF. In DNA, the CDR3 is TGTGCCAGCAGTGTTGGTGAGGGGTCAGATACGCAGTATTTT.